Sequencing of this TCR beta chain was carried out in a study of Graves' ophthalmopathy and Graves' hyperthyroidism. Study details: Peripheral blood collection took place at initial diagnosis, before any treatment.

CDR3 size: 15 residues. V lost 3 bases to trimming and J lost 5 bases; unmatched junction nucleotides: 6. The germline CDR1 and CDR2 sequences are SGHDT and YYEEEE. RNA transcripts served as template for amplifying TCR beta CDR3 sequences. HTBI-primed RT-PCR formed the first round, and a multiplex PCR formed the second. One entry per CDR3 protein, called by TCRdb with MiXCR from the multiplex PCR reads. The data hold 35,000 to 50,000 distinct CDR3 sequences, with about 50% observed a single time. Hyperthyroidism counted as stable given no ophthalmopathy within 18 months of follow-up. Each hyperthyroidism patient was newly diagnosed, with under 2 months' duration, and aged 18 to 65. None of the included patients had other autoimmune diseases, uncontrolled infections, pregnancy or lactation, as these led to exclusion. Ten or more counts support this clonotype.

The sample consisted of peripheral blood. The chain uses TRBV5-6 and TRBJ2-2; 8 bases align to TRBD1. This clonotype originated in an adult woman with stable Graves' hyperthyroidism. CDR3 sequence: CASSYGQGRTGELFF. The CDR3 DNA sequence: TGTGCCAGCAGCTACGGACAGGGACGGACCGGGGAGCTGTTTTTT. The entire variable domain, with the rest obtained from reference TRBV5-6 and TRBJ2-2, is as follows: DAGVTQSPTHLIKTRGQQVTLRCSPKSGHDTVSWYQQALGQGPQFIFQYYEEEERQRGNFPDRFSGHQFPNYSSELNVNALLLGDSALYLCASSYGQGRTGELFFGEGSRLTVL.